This paragraph covers one T cell receptor (beta chain) sequence. Its cognate antigen is unknown. Other DNA sequences within the sample encode an identical CDR3. This sample is drawn from a study of T cells in pancreatic ductal adenocarcinoma. Study-level points and caveats: Tumor-versus-blood clonality comparisons may be biased toward lower tumor diversity. Tumor samples had fewer productive templates and approximately 8-fold fewer unique clonotypes than blood. The resected pancreatic cancer cohort was biased toward the minority with early-stage disease. No significant tumor-blood clonality difference; means were about 0.1 and 0.07.

V lost 0 bases and J lost 2, with 9 bases in between. Germline V gene sequence: CDR1 SGHTA, CDR2 FQGNSA. This CDR3 comprises 15 residues. Selected pancreatic ductal adenocarcinoma patients had undergone surgery without neoadjuvant therapy. Libraries were prepared by immunoSEQ multiplex PCR; TCRdb keeps only in-frame clonotypes and omits some of them. The table lists roughly 5,000 clones, approximately 70% of them singletons, with about 10% in the top ten. The sample consisted of pancreatic tumor tissue. The receptor was derived from a human donor with pancreatic ductal adenocarcinoma. The V gene is TRBV7-2, the J gene TRBJ2-3; a weak D match, TRBD2 (7 bases). CDR3 sequence: CASSLAGGPTDTQYF. CDR3 coding DNA: TGTGCCAGCAGCTTAGCGGGGGGGCCCACAGATACGCAGTATTTT.